This TCR beta chain was sequenced during a study of identical twins. This clonotype was seen repeatedly, ten times or more. MiXCR was run by TCRdb on the 5' RACE reads, yielding one entry per CDR3 protein. The data contain about 240,000 distinct CDR3 sequences, 10% to 13% of them singletons. Germline V CDR1 and CDR2: SGHNT, YENEEA. The CDR3 loop spans 13 amino acids. V lost 4 bases and J 4 bases, leaving 10 bases between the germline ends. This TCR was sampled from a middle-aged man in good health. The genes are TRBV11-3 and TRBJ2-5; perhaps TRBD2 as D (7 bases). The material sequenced was memory T cells sorted from blood. CDR3 protein: CASSWRGGETQYF. In DNA, the CDR3 is TGTGCCAGCAGCTGGAGGGGGGGAGAGACCCAGTACTTC.